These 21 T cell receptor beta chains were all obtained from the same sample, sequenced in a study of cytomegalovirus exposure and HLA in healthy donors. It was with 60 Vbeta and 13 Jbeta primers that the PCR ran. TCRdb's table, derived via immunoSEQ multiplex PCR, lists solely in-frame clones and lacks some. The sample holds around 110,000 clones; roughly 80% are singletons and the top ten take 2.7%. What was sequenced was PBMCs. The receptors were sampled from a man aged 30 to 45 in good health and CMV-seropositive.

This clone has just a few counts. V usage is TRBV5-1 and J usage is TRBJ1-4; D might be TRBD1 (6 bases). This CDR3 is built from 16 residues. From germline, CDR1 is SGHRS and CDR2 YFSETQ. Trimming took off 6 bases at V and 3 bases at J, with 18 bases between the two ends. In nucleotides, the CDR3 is TGCGCCAGCACCCCATCGGGGGGCGTCGCTAATGAAAAACTGTTTTTT. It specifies CASTPSGGVANEKLFF.

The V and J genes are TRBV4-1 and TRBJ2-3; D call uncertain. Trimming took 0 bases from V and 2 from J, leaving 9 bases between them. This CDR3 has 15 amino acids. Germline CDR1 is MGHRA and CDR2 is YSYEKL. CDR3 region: CASSQEIAATDTQYF. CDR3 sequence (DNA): TGCGCCAGCAGCCAAGAAATAGCCGCCACAGATACGCAGTATTTT.

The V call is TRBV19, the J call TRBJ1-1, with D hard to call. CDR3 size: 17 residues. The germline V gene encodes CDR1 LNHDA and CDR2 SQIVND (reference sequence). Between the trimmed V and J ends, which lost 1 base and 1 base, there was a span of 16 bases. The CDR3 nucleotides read TGTGCCAGTAGTATAGGAGTGGGCAGATACCAGAACACTGAAGCTTTCTTT. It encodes CASSIGVGRYQNTEAFF.

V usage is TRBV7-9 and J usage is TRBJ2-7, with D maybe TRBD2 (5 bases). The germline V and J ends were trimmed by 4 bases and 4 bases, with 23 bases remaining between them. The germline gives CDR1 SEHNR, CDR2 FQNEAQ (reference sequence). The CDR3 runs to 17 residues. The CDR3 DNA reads TGTGCCAGCAGCTCCTCGACTGTATCCGGGGATCGATACGAGCAGTACTTC. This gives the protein CASSSSTVSGDRYEQYF.

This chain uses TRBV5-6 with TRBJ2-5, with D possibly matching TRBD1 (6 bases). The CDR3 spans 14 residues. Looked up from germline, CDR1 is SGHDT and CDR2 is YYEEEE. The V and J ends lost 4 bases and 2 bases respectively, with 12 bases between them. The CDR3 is CASSETRGQETQYF. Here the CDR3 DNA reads TGTGCCAGCAGCGAAACGAGGGGGCAAGAGACCCAGTACTTC.

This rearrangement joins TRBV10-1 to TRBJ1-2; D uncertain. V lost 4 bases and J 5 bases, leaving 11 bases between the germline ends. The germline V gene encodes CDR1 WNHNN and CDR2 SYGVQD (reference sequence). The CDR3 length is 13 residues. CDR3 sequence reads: CASSAGLDYGYTF. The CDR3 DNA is TGCGCCAGCAGTGCCGGACTTGATTATGGCTACACCTTC.

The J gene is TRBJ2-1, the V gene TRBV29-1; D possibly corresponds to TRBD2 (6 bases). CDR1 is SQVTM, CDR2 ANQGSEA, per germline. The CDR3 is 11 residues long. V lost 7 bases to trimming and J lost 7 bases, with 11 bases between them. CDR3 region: CSGSSENEQFF. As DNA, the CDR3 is TGCAGCGGTTCTAGCGAGAATGAGCAGTTCTTC.

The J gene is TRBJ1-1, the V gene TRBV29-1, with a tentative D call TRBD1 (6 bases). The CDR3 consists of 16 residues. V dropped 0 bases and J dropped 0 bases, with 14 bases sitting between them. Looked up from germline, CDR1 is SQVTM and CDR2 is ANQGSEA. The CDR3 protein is CSVEDRGAGMNTEAFF. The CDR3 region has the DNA TGCAGCGTTGAAGACCGGGGGGCGGGGATGAACACTGAAGCTTTCTTT.

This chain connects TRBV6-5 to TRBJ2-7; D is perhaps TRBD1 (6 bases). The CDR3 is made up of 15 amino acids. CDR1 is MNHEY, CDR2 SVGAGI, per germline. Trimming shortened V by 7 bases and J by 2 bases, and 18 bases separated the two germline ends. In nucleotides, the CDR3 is TGTGCCAGCACTAGATACGGGACAAGCACCTACGAGCAGTACTTC. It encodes CASTRYGTSTYEQYF.

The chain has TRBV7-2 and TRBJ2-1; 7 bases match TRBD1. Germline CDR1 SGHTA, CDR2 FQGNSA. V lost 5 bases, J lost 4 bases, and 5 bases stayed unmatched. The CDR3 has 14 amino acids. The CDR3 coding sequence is TGTGCCAGCAGCGATTGGGACAGATACAATGAGCAGTTCTTC. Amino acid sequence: CASSDWDRYNEQFF. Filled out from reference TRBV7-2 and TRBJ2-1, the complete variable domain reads GAGVSQSPSNKVTEKGKDVELRCDPISGHTALYWYRQSLGQGLEFLIYFQGNSAPDKSGLPSDRFSAERTGGSVSTLTIQRTQQEDSAVYLCASSDWDRYNEQFFGPGTRLTVL.

The CDR3 region is CATLKGGETGELFF. DNA for the CDR3: TGTGCCACATTAAAAGGGGGGGAGACCGGGGAGCTGTTTTTT. The chain joins TRBV6-5 to TRBJ2-2; TRBD2 is a possible D gene (7 bases). This CDR3 is 14 amino acids long. V lost 10 bases, J lost 5 bases, and 17 bases lay in between. In germline, CDR1 is MNHEY, CDR2 SVGAGI.

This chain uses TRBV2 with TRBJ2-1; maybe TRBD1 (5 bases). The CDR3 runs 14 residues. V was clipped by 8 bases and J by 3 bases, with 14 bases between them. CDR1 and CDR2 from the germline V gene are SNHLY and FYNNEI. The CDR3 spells CASLWLGDYNEQFF. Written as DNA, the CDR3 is TGTGCCAGCCTTTGGTTAGGGGACTACAATGAGCAGTTCTTC.

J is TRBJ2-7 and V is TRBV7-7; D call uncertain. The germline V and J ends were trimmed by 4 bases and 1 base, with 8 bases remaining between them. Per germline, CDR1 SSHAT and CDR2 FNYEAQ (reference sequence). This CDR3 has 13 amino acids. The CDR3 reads CASSYRQSYEQYF. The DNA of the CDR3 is TGTGCCAGCAGCTACCGTCAGTCCTACGAGCAGTACTTC.

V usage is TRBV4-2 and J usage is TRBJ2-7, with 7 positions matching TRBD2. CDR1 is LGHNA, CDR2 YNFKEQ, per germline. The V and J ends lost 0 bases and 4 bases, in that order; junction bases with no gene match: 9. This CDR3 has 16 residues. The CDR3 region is CASSQDRTAGWYEQYF. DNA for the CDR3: TGTGCCAGCAGCCAAGATCGTACAGCGGGGTGGTACGAGCAGTACTTC.

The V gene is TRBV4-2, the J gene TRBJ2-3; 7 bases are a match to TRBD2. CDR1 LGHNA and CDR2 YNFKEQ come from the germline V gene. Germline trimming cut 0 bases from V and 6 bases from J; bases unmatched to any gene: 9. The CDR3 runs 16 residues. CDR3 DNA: TGTGCCAGCAGCCAAGATCGAGGACTAGGCGCGGATACGCAGTATTTT. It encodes CASSQDRGLGADTQYF.

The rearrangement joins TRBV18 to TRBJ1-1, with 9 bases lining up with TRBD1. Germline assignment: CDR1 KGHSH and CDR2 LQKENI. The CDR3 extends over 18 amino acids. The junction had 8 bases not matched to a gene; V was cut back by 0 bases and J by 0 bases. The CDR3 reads CASSPPVGQGGMNTEAFF. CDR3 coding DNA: TGTGCCAGCTCACCACCGGTGGGACAGGGCGGTATGAACACTGAAGCTTTCTTT.

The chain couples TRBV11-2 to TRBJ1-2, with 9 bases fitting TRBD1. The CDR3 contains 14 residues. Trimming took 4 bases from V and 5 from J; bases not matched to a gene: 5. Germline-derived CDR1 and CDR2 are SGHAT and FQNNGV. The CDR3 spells CASSSDRGGYGYTF. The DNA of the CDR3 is TGTGCCAGCAGCTCGGACAGGGGTGGGTATGGCTACACCTTC.

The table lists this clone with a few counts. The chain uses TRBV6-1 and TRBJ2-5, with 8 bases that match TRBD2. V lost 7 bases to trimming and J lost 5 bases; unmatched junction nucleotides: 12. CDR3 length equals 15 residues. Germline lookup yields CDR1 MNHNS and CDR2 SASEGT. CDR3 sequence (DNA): TGTGCCAGCACCCACGGAGCGGGGGAATCGGAGACCCAGTACTTC. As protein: CASTHGAGESETQYF.

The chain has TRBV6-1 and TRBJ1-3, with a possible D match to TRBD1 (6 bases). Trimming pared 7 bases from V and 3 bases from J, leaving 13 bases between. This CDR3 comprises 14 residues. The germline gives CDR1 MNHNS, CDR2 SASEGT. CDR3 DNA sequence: TGTGCCAGCACTTCGCAGACAGGTGGAAACACCATATATTTT. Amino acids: CASTSQTGGNTIYF.

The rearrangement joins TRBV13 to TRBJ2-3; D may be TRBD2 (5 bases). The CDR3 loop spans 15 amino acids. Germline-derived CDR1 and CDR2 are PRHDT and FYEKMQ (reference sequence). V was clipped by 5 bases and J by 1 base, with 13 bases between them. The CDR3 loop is CASSRTVLGTDTQYF. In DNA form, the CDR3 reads TGTGCCAGCAGCCGGACTGTTTTGGGCACAGATACGCAGTATTTT.

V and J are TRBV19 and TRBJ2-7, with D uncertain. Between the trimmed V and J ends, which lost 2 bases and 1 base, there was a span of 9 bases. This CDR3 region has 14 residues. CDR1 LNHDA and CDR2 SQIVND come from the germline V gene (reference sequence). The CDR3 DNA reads TGTGCCAGTAGTATAATTGCAGATTCCTACGAGCAGTACTTC. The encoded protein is CASSIIADSYEQYF.